A single sample gave rise to the 16 T cell receptor beta chains below, sequenced in a study of T-cell reconstitution after alpha-beta-depleted transplantation in children. TCRbeta library preparation incorporated unique molecular identifiers. Each CDR3 protein is one row after TCRdb ran MiXCR on the PCR reads. The table lists some 390,000 distinct CDR3 sequences, roughly 22% of them singletons. The material was PBMCs from the stem cell graft donor, obtained from the stem cell graft. The receptors stem from a human donor who donated a stem cell graft to a child with acute myeloid leukemia.

This clonotype was seen more than once but under ten times. This chain joins TRBV4-2 and TRBJ1-6; D unresolved. Per the germline V gene, CDR1 is LGHNA and CDR2 is YNFKEQ. The ends were cut back, 7 bases at V and 7 bases at J, with 11 bases in the middle. This CDR3 is 13 amino acids long. This CDR3 reads CASIGGRNSPLHF. In DNA form, the CDR3 reads TGTGCCAGCATCGGAGGGAGAAATTCACCCCTCCACTTT.

This chain connects TRBV12-3 or TRBV12-4 to TRBJ2-7, with TRBD1 matching over 9 bases. This CDR3 region has 14 residues. Losses at the gene ends were 4 bases for V and 5 bases for J; bases not matched to a gene: 6. The CDR3: CASSSPGQGNEQYF. In DNA form, the CDR3 reads TGTGCCAGCAGTTCTCCGGGACAGGGAAACGAGCAGTACTTC.

This clonotype has at least ten counts. The chain links TRBV2 to TRBJ2-2; unclear D gene. The V end was cut by 6 bases, the J end by 8 bases, with 13 bases between. CDR1 is SNHLY, CDR2 FYNNEI, per germline. The CDR3 has 13 amino acids. The CDR3 region is CASSLTFTGELFF. The CDR3 DNA reads TGTGCCAGCAGCCTGACCTTCACTGGGGAGCTGTTTTTT. Together with reference TRBV2 and TRBJ2-2, the CDR3 gives the full variable domain: EPEVTQTPSHQVTQMGQEVILRCVPISNHLYFYWYRQILGQKVEFLVSFYNNEISEKSEIFDDQFSVERPDGSNFTLKIRSTKLEDSAMYFCASSLTFTGELFFGEGSRLTVL.

The chain couples TRBV6-5 to TRBJ1-5; no firm D call. Trimming removed 2 bases from V and 2 bases from J, with 10 bases in between. The germline V gene has CDR1 MNHEY and CDR2 SVGAGI. The CDR3 covers 15 residues. Here the CDR3 reads CASSYEGSGNQPQHF. CDR3 DNA: TGTGCCAGCAGTTACGAGGGATCGGGCAATCAGCCCCAGCATTTT.

This clonotype was detected only a few times. V is TRBV28 and J is TRBJ2-7; D remains ambiguous. Germline V gives CDR1 MDHEN, CDR2 SYDVKM. The CDR3 is 12 amino acids. The germline V and J ends were trimmed by 6 bases and 3 bases, with 9 bases remaining between them. DNA of the CDR3: TGTGCCAGCAGCGGAGTTGGCTACGAGCAGTACTTC. Translation: CASSGVGYEQYF.

The chain employs TRBV29-1 and TRBJ2-1; no reliable D call. CDR3 length: 11 amino acids. The germline gives CDR1 SQVTM, CDR2 ANQGSEA. Trimming removed 3 bases from V and 4 bases from J, with 4 bases in between. This CDR3 reads CSVEEYNEQFF. The CDR3 DNA reads TGCAGCGTTGAGGAGTACAATGAGCAGTTCTTC.

This clonotype was seen at least ten times. The V call is TRBV20-1, the J call TRBJ2-2, with TRBD2 matching over 11 bases. CDR1 is DFQATT, CDR2 SNEGSKA, per germline (reference sequence). This CDR3 is built from 16 residues. The CDR3 nucleotides are TGCAGCGCTCATCACCCGGGACTAGCGGTCACCGGGGAGCTGTTTTTT. As protein: CSAHHPGLAVTGELFF.

The V and J genes are TRBV7-9 and TRBJ2-5; D is ambiguous. Germline V gives CDR1 SEHNR, CDR2 FQNEAQ (reference sequence). The V end was cut by 4 bases, the J end by 8 bases, with 8 bases between. The CDR3 is 11 amino acids. CDR3 loop: CASSSRQTQYF. The CDR3 bases are TGTGCCAGCAGCTCCCGACAAACCCAGTACTTC. The full variable domain, with the rest looked up from reference TRBV7-9 and TRBJ2-5, is DTGVSQNPRHKITKRGQNVTFRCDPISEHNRLYWYRQTLGQGPEFLTYFQNEAQLEKSRLLSDRFSAERPKGSFSTLEIQRTEQGDSAMYLCASSSRQTQYFGPGTRLLVL.

The rearrangement joins TRBV27 to TRBJ1-2, with D hard to call. Germline CDR1 MNHEY, CDR2 SMNVEV (reference sequence). The CDR3 consists of 13 residues. The V and J ends lost 5 bases and 5 bases respectively, with 12 bases between them. CDR3 loop: CASSRQVAYGYTF. The CDR3 DNA reads as TGTGCCAGCAGTCGTCAGGTCGCGTATGGCTACACCTTC.

This clonotype has a count of ten or more. The chain carries TRBV29-1 and TRBJ2-1, with a tentative D call TRBD2 (6 bases). V was trimmed by 2 bases and J by 10 bases, leaving 12 bases between them. CDR1 and CDR2 from the germline V gene are SQVTM and ANQGSEA. The CDR3 contains 12 residues. The CDR3, as DNA: TGCAGCGTTGAATGGGACTCCTTGGAGCAGTTCTTC. Encoded protein: CSVEWDSLEQFF.

The chain carries TRBV6-1 and TRBJ1-5, with D unresolved. V lost 5 bases and J lost 0, with 14 bases in between. Germline-derived CDR1 and CDR2 are MNHNS and SASEGT. The CDR3 length is 16 residues. CDR3 residues: CASSPTYRYSNQPQHF. Here the CDR3 DNA reads TGTGCCAGCAGTCCAACTTACAGATATAGCAATCAGCCCCAGCATTTT.

This clonotype was counted between two and nine times. V is TRBV29-1 and J is TRBJ2-1; tentative D call: TRBD2 (6 bases). V lost 7 bases and J 2 bases, leaving 12 bases between the germline ends. This CDR3 is built from 13 residues. Per germline, CDR1 SQVTM and CDR2 ANQGSEA. The CDR3 spells CSALAVAYNEQFF. The CDR3 nucleotides read TGCAGCGCCTTAGCGGTCGCCTACAATGAGCAGTTCTTC.

This clonotype has a count of ten or more. This chain connects TRBV4-3 to TRBJ2-1; no firm D call. The CDR3 extends over 15 amino acids. V was trimmed by 4 bases and J by 0 bases, leaving 10 bases between them. Germline V gives CDR1 LGHNA, CDR2 YSLEER. The CDR3 DNA reads TGCGCCAGCAGCCCAGAGACGTACTCCTACAATGAGCAGTTCTTC. The encoded protein is CASSPETYSYNEQFF.

This clonotype came up a few times. The chain links TRBV12-3 or TRBV12-4 to TRBJ1-3; D remains unclear. Trimming took 4 bases from V and 0 from J, leaving 7 bases between them. This CDR3 is built from 14 residues. CDR3 amino acids: CASSSGRSGNTIYF. CDR3 bases: TGTGCCAGCAGTTCGGGTCGCTCTGGAAACACCATATATTTT.

The DNA for the CDR3 is TGTGCCAGCAGTTTAGATGGAAGCTATGGCTACACCTTC. As protein: CASSLDGSYGYTF. V gene TRBV12-3 or TRBV12-4 combines with J gene TRBJ1-2; D unresolved. V was trimmed by 1 base and J by 4 bases, leaving 7 bases between them. The CDR3 loop spans 13 amino acids.

The genes are TRBV2 and TRBJ1-1; a possible D gene is TRBD1 (5 bases). Germline V CDR1 and CDR2: SNHLY, FYNNEI. The CDR3 runs 13 residues. Deletions cut 6 bases from V and 7 bases from J, with 15 bases between. CDR3 coding DNA: TGTGCCAGCAGCAGAGACAGCCGTATTGAAGCTTTCTTT. Residues: CASSRDSRIEAFF.